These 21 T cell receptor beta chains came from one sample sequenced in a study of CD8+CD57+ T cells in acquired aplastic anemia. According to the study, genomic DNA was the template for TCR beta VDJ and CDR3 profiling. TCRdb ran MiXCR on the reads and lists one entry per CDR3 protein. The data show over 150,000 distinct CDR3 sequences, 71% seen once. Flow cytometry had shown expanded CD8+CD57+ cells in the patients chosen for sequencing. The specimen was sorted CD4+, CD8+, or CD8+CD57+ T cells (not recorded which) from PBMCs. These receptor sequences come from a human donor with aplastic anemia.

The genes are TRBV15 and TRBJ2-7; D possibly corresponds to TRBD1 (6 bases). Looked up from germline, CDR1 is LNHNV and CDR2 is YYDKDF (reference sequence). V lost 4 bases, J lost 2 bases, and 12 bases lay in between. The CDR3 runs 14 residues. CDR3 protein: CATSNQGPTYEQYF. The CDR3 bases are TGTGCCACCAGCAATCAGGGGCCGACCTACGAGCAGTACTTC.

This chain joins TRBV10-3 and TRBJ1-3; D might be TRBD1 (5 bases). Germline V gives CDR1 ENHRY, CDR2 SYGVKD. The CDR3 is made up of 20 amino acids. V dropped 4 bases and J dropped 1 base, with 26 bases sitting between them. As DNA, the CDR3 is TGTGCCATCAGTGCATTGGACACGGGAGGAACTGTGGGATCTGGAAACACCATATATTTT. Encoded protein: CAISALDTGGTVGSGNTIYF.

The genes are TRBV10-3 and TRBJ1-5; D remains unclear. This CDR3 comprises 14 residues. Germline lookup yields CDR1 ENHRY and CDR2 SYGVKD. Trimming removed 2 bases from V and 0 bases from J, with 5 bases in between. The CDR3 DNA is TGTGCCATCAGTGAGGTGGGTAGCAATCAGCCCCAGCATTTT. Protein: CAISEVGSNQPQHF.

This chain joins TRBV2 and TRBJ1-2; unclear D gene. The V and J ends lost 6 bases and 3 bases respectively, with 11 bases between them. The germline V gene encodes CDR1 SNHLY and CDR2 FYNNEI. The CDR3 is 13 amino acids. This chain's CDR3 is CASSLAEDYGYTF. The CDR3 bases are TGTGCCAGCAGCCTTGCAGAAGACTATGGCTACACCTTC.

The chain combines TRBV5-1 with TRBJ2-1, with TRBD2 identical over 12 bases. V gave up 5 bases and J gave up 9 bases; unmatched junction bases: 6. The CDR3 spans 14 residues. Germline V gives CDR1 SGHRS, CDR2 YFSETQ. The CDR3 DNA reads TGCGCCAGCAGGACTAGCGGGAGCCTCGGTGAGCAGTTCTTC. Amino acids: CASRTSGSLGEQFF.

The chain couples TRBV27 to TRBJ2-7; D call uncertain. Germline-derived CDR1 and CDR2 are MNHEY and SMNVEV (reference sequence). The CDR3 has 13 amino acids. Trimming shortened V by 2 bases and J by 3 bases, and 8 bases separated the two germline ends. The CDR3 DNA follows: TGTGCCAGCAGTTTAGGCCCACACTACGAGCAGTACTTC. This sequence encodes CASSLGPHYEQYF.

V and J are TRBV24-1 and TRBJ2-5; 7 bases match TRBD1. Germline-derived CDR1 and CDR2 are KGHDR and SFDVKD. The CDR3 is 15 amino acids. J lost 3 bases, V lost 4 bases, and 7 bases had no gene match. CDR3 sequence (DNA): TGTGCCACCAGTGAGGGACCGGGACAGAAAGAGACCCAGTACTTC. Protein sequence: CATSEGPGQKETQYF.

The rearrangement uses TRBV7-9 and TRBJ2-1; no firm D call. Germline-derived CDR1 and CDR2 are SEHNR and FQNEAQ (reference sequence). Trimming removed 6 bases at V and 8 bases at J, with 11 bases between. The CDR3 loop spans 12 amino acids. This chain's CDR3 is CASRETGDEQFF. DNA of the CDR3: TGTGCCAGCAGGGAAACTGGGGATGAGCAGTTCTTC.

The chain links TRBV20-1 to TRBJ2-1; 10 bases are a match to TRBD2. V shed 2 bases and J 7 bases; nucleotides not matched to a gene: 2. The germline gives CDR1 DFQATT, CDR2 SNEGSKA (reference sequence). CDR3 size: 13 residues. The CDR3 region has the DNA TGCAGTGCTAGACTAGCGGGGGATAATGAGCAGTTCTTC. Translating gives CSARLAGDNEQFF.

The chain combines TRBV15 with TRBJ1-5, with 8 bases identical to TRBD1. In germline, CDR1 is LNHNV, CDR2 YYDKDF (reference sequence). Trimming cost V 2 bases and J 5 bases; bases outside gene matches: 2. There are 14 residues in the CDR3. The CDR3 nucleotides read TGTGCCACCAGCAGACAGGGGGCCCATCAGCCCCAGCATTTT. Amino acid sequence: CATSRQGAHQPQHF. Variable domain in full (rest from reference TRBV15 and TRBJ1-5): DAMVIQNPRYQVTQFGKPVTLSCSQTLNHNVMYWYQQKSSQAPKLLFHYYDKDFNNEADTPDNFQSRRPNTSFCFLDIRSPGLGDTAMYLCATSRQGAHQPQHFGDGTRLSIL.

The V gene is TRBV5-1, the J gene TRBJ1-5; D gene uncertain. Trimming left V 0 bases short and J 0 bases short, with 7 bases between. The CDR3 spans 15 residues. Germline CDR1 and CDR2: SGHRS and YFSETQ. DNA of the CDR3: TGCGCCAGCAGCTTGGACGGGTTTAGCAATCAGCCCCAGCATTTT. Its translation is CASSLDGFSNQPQHF.

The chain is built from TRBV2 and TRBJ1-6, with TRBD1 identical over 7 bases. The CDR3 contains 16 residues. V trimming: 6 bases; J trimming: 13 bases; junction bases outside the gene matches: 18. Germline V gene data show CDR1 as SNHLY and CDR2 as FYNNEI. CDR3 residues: CASRRGDSMFREPLHF. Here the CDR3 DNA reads TGTGCCAGCAGGAGGGGGGACAGTATGTTTAGAGAGCCCCTCCACTTT.

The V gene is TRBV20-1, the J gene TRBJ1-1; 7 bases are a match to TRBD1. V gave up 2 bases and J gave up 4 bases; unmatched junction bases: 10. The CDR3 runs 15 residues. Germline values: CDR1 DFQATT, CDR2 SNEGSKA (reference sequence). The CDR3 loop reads CSARPGSGQSTEAFF. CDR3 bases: TGCAGTGCTAGACCCGGTTCGGGACAGAGCACTGAAGCTTTCTTT.

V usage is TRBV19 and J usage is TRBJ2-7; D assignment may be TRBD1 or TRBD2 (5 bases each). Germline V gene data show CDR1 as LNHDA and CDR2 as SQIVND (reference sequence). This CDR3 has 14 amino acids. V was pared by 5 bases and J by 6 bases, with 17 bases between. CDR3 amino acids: CASSRQGRTIEQYF. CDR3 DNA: TGTGCCAGTAGTCGCCAGGGACGGACAATCGAGCAGTACTTC.

CDR3 DNA: TGTGCCAGTAGTATAGAAACAGGGGAGCTGTTTTTT. It yields the protein CASSIETGELFF. The chain employs TRBV19 and TRBJ2-2; D gene ambiguous. The length of the CDR3 is 12 residues. Per the germline V gene, CDR1 is LNHDA and CDR2 is SQIVND (reference sequence). V lost 0 bases, J lost 8 bases, and 4 bases lay in between. Supplemented by reference TRBV19 and TRBJ2-2, the full variable domain reads DGGITQSPKYLFRKEGQNVTLSCEQNLNHDAMYWYRQDPGQGLRLIYYSQIVNDFQKGDIAEGYSVSREKKESFPLTVTSAQKNPTAFYLCASSIETGELFFGEGSRLTVL.

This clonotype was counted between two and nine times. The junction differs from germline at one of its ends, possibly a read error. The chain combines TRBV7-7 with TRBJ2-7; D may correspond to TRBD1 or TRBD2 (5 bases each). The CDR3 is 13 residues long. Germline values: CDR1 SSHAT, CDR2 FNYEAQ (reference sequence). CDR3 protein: CASSLVWGNEQYF. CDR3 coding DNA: TGTGCTAGCAGCTTAGTGTGGGGGAACGAGCAGTACTTC.

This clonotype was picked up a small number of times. The CDR3 is CASSFLGDTQYF. The DNA for the CDR3 is TGTGCCAGCAGCTTCCTGGGTGATACGCAGTATTTT. V is TRBV7-9 and J is TRBJ2-3; D remains unclear. CDR3 size: 12 residues. The germline V gene encodes CDR1 SEHNR and CDR2 FQNEAQ (reference sequence). V gave up 3 bases and J gave up 6 bases, with 7 bases separating them.

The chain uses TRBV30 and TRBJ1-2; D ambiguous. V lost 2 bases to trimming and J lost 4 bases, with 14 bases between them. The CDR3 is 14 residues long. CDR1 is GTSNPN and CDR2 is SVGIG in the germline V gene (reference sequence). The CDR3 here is CAWSPLWERYGYTF. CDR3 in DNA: TGTGCCTGGAGTCCACTGTGGGAGCGCTATGGCTACACCTTC.

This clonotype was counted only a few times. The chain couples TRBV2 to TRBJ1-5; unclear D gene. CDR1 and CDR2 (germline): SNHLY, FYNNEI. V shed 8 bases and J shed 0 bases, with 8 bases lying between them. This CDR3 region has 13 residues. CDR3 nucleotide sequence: TGTGCCAGCCGTCGAGATAGCAATCAGCCCCAGCATTTT. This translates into CASRRDSNQPQHF.

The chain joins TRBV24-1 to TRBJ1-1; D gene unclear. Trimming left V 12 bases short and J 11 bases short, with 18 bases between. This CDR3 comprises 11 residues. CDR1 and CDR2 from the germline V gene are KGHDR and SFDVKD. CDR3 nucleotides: TGTGCCGCCTTTACACGGGGAGAGGCTTTCTTT. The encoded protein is CAAFTRGEAFF.

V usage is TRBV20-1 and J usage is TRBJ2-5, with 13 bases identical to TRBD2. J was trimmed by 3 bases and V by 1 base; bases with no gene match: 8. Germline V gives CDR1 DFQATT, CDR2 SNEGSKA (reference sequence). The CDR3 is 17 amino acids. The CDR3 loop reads CSARGTAGTSGEETQYF. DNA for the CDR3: TGCAGTGCTAGAGGGACCGCCGGGACTAGCGGGGAAGAGACCCAGTACTTC.